Listed below are T cell receptor beta chains from one sample, sequenced in a study of shared clonotypes between healthy human individuals. The method was immunoSEQ multiplex PCR; TCRdb's version includes in-frame clones alone and lacks a portion of them. The top ten hold about 0.11% of the sample, which has some 630,000 clones, 96% seen once. The sample taken for sequencing was naive CD8+ T cells sorted from blood. Receptors originate from a woman younger than 45 in good health. Both conserved end residues are part of each CDR3. D genes are given only for firm matches. Clone size, where shown, is once, few, many, or a class for clones that have expanded.

d_gene,v_gene,j_gene,abundance,CDR3nt,CDR3aa
NA,TRBV27,TRBJ1-2,NA,TGTGCCAGCACGAGTTTGGACCACAACCTCTTAGGCTATGGCTACACCTTC,CASTSLDHNLLGYGYTF
NA,TRBV7-9,TRBJ2-7,NA,TGTGCCAGCAGGTGGGGAAGCTCCTACGAGCAGTACTTC,CASRWGSSYEQYF
NA,TRBV5-4,TRBJ1-2,few,TGTGCCAGCAGCTTGGATGGGGCTGGCTATGGCTACACCTTC,CASSLDGAGYGYTF
TRBD2,TRBV7-2,TRBJ2-3,NA,TGTGCCAGCAGCCGGTGGACTAGCGGGAGAGAAGATACGCAGTATTTT,CASSRWTSGREDTQYF
NA,TRBV27,TRBJ2-1,NA,TGTGCCAGCAGCCTTTTGAGCTCCTACAATGAGCAGTTCTTC,CASSLLSSYNEQFF
TRBD1,TRBV28,TRBJ2-5,NA,TGTGCCACCGGGGACAGCTACCAAGAGACCCAGTACTTC,CATGDSYQETQYF
TRBD1,TRBV5-4,TRBJ2-1,NA,TGTGCCAGCGACTCCGGGACAGGGATCAGCAATGAGCAGTTCTTC,CASDSGTGISNEQFF
NA,TRBV29-1,TRBJ1-2,NA,TGCAGCGTTGCCCCAGGGCCGGGCTATGGCTACACCTTC,CSVAPGPGYGYTF
TRBD2,TRBV4-1,TRBJ2-1,NA,TGCGCCAGCAGCCAAGTAATCCGGGGGGGGACAAGCGATGAGCAGTTCTTC,CASSQVIRGGTSDEQFF
NA,TRBV19,TRBJ1-1,NA,TGTGCCAGTAGTATAGACAGTGTAAACACTGAAGCTTTCTTT,CASSIDSVNTEAFF
NA,TRBV9,TRBJ2-7,NA,TGTGCCAGCAGCGTGGGGGGCACCGAGCAGTACTTC,CASSVGGTEQYF
NA,TRBV9,TRBJ2-7,once,TGTGCCAGCAGTCCTTCAGGGGCCCCTTACGAGCAGTACTTC,CASSPSGAPYEQYF
TRBD1,TRBV28,TRBJ1-5,NA,TGTGCCAGCAGGCCAGGGGGCGGTAGCAATCAGCCCCAGCATTTT,CASRPGGGSNQPQHF
NA,TRBV7-9,TRBJ2-7,NA,TGTGCCAGCAGCTTCCGAGGGGCCGAGCAGTACTTC,CASSFRGAEQYF
NA,TRBV30,TRBJ1-4,NA,TGTGCCTGGAGTGTTGGGGCTGGGGTTAATGAAAAACTGTTTTTT,CAWSVGAGVNEKLFF
NA,TRBV28,TRBJ1-6,NA,TGTGCCAGCAGTTTATTTCTTGGGGGCGAAGAGGATTCACCCCTCCACTTT,CASSLFLGGEEDSPLHF
NA,TRBV28,TRBJ1-1,NA,TGTGCCAGCAGTACGCGGAACACTGAAGCTTTCTTT,CASSTRNTEAFF
NA,TRBV6-1,TRBJ2-5,NA,TGTGCCACGCGAACCGAGACCCAGTACTTC,CATRTETQYF
NA,TRBV28,TRBJ2-3,NA,TGTGCCAGCAGTTTACAAGGCGGCCTTGACCTACCCGATACGCAGTATTTT,CASSLQGGLDLPDTQYF
NA,TRBV6-1,TRBJ2-5,NA,TGTGCCAGCAGCGAAACGGCTGTTCAAGAGACCCAGTACTTC,CASSETAVQETQYF
TRBD1,TRBV27,TRBJ2-1,NA,TGTGCCAGCCAACTCGGGACAGGGGTCGGATTCTCCTTCAATGAGCAGTTCTTC,CASQLGTGVGFSFNEQFF
TRBD1,TRBV9,TRBJ1-5,NA,TGTGCCAGCAGCCCAGGGGGAGGGGTCGATCAGCCCCAGCATTTT,CASSPGGGVDQPQHF
TRBD2,TRBV6-5,TRBJ2-7,NA,TGTGCCACCTCGGGACTAGCGGGAGGCGAGCAGTACTTC,CATSGLAGGEQYF
NA,TRBV28,TRBJ1-5,once,TGTGCCAGCAGTTTTGAAAGTTCAGGCAATCAGCCCCAGCATTTT,CASSFESSGNQPQHF
TRBD2,TRBV27,TRBJ2-1,NA,TGTGCCAGCAGTTTCGGGACTAGTAATAATGAGCAGTTCTTC,CASSFGTSNNEQFF
NA,TRBV7-9,TRBJ1-1,NA,TGTGCCAGCAGCCCCCCGGACTATCAGAACACTGAAGCTTTCTTT,CASSPPDYQNTEAFF
NA,TRBV6-1,TRBJ2-1,NA,TGTGCCAGCACCCCGAATGTGTTGGTCGGTGAGCAGTTCTTC,CASTPNVLVGEQFF
TRBD1,TRBV15,TRBJ1-5,NA,TGTGCCACCAGCAGGGGATCGGGACAGGGAAGTTATAGCAATCAGCCCCAGCATTTT,CATSRGSGQGSYSNQPQHF
NA,TRBV5-8,TRBJ1-1,NA,TGTGCCAGCAGCTACAAACAGGCGAACACTGAAGCTTTCTTT,CASSYKQANTEAFF
NA,TRBV21-1,TRBJ2-7,NA,TGTGCCAGCAGCAGGGACCTCCGGGACAGAGGCGAGCAGTACTTC,CASSRDLRDRGEQYF
NA,TRBV28,TRBJ2-3,NA,TGTGCCAGCAGTTCCCGGGAAAAAAACACAGATACGCAGTATTTT,CASSSREKNTDTQYF
NA,TRBV7-5,TRBJ2-5,NA,TGTGTCAGAAGCTCTAGCCCTATGGGGACCCAGTACTTC,CVRSSSPMGTQYF
NA,TRBV27,TRBJ2-2,NA,TGTGCCAGCAGTTTCCACCCCTCACGGGGTGTGAAGGTCACCGGGGAGCTGTTTTTT,CASSFHPSRGVKVTGELFF
TRBD2,TRBV5-4,TRBJ2-7,NA,TGTGCCAGCAGCTTGGGTGGTCTAGCGGGATACGAGCAGTACTTC,CASSLGGLAGYEQYF
NA,TRBV4-1,TRBJ2-1,NA,TGCGCCAGCAGCCAAGATCTCGAGGGTGAGCAGTTCTTC,CASSQDLEGEQFF
NA,TRBV4-2,TRBJ2-7,NA,TGTGCCAGCAGCCAAGAAGAGGCCAGCTACGAGCAGTACTTC,CASSQEEASYEQYF
TRBD1,TRBV9,TRBJ2-7,NA,TGTGCCAGCAGCGTAGGGGGGACAGGGGACTACGAGCAGTACTTC,CASSVGGTGDYEQYF
TRBD2,TRBV7-9,TRBJ2-6,NA,TGTGCCAGCAGCTTAGGTCGGGGGGCTGGGGCCAACGTCCTGACTTTC,CASSLGRGAGANVLTF
NA,TRBV11-2,TRBJ2-5,NA,TGTGCCAGCAGCTCTCCGGGGGCGCGGGGAGAGACCCAGTACTTC,CASSSPGARGETQYF
NA,TRBV19,TRBJ2-3,NA,TGTGCCAGTAGTATCCTGGGGACTAGCACAGATACGCAGTATTTT,CASSILGTSTDTQYF
NA,TRBV28,TRBJ1-5,NA,TGTGCCAGCATCCAGGAGGGGGGTCAGCCCCAGCATTTT,CASIQEGGQPQHF
NA,TRBV9,TRBJ2-7,NA,TGTGCCAGCAGCCCCTCCCCCGGATCCTACGAGCAGTACTTC,CASSPSPGSYEQYF
NA,TRBV30,TRBJ1-1,NA,TGTGCCTGGAGTGTACTTCGCGGGGCTGAAGCTTTCTTT,CAWSVLRGAEAFF
TRBD2,TRBV19,TRBJ2-1,NA,TGTGCCAGTAGTCGCGTACCGGGACTAGTGGGGAATGAGCAGTTCTTC,CASSRVPGLVGNEQFF
NA,TRBV7-9,TRBJ2-1,NA,TGTGCCAGCAGCTTAGTATCAAATGAGCAGTTCTTC,CASSLVSNEQFF
TRBD1,TRBV19,TRBJ2-7,NA,TGTGCCAGTAGTCCGGGACAGGGACCCTACGAGCAGTACTTC,CASSPGQGPYEQYF
NA,TRBV5-8,TRBJ1-2,NA,TGTGCAGACCCCAGGGATTGGAGGGCCAATGGCTACACCTTC,CADPRDWRANGYTF
TRBD2,TRBV19,TRBJ2-7,once,TGTGCCAGTAGTATCCCGGCTAGCGGAACCTACGAGCAGTACTTC,CASSIPASGTYEQYF
TRBD2,TRBV7-8,TRBJ2-1,NA,TGTGCCAGCAGCCCCTGGCGGGGGTCGAGCTCCTACAATGAGCAGTTCTTC,CASSPWRGSSSYNEQFF
NA,TRBV19,TRBJ1-5,NA,TGTGCCAGTGGAGAGACAGAGAGCGATCAGCCCCAGCATTTT,CASGETESDQPQHF
TRBD1,TRBV5-8,TRBJ2-1,NA,TGTGCCCCCGGGACAGAACTCTACAATGAGCAGTTCTTC,CAPGTELYNEQFF
NA,TRBV18,TRBJ2-4,NA,TGTGCCAGCTCACCAGCCATCGGCGGGACGGCCAAAAACATTCAGTACTTC,CASSPAIGGTAKNIQYF
NA,TRBV4-2,TRBJ1-2,NA,TGTGCCAGCAGCCAAGTTGGAGAGAACTATGGCTACACCTTC,CASSQVGENYGYTF
NA,TRBV6-1,TRBJ2-1,NA,NA,CAALWAGGNPFF